This record looks at one TCR beta chain sequence and its context. The sample belongs to a study of blood T cell repertoires in COVID-19. V was pared by 2 bases and J by 9 bases, with 7 bases of the junction left unmatched. Germline CDR1 SEHNR, CDR2 FQNEAQ (reference sequence). The CDR3 runs to 15 residues. Here immunoSEQ multiplex PCR was the method, and the copy in TCRdb shows in-frame clones only, minus some. This sample has just over 95,000 clones; over 70% occur once, and the top ten carry about 4%. The J gene is TRBJ1-6, the V gene TRBV7-9; 7 bases are shared with TRBD1. Input material: peripheral blood. The sequence came from a man in his 60s with acute or convalescent COVID-19. The CDR3 nucleotides are TGTGCCAGCAGCTTATCCCGACAGGGCGCTTCACCCCTCCACTTT. It encodes CASSLSRQGASPLHF.